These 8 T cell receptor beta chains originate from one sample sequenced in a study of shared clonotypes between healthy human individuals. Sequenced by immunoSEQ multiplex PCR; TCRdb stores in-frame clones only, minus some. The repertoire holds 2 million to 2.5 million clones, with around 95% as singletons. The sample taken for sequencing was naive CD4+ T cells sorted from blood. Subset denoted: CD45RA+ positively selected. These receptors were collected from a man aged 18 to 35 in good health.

CDR3 in DNA: TGTGCCAGCAGCAGACCCGGGCACGATGAGCAGTTCTTC. Protein: CASSRPGHDEQFF. V gene TRBV11-2 combines with J gene TRBJ2-1, with no clear D. The V end was cut by 5 bases, the J end by 8 bases, with 13 bases between. This CDR3 is 13 amino acids long. Germline values: CDR1 SGHAT, CDR2 FQNNGV. The full variable domain, rest sourced from reference TRBV11-2 and TRBJ2-1, is EAGVAQSPRYKIIEKRQSVAFWCNPISGHATLYWYQQILGQGPKLLIQFQNNGVVDDSQLPKDRFSAERLKGVDSTLKIQPAKLEDSAVYLCASSRPGHDEQFFGPGTRLTVL.

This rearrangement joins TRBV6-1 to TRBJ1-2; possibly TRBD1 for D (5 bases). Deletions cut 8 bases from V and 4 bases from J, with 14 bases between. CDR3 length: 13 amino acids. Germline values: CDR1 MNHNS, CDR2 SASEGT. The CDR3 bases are TGTGCCAGCCGGGGGGAGGTTATCTATGGCTACACCTTC. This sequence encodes CASRGEVIYGYTF.

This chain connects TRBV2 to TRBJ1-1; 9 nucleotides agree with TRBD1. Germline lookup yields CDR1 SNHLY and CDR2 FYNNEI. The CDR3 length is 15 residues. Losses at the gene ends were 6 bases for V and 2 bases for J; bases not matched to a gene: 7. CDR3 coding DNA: TGTGCCAGCAGCCCATACACAGGGGGCAACACTGAAGCTTTCTTT. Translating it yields CASSPYTGGNTEAFF.

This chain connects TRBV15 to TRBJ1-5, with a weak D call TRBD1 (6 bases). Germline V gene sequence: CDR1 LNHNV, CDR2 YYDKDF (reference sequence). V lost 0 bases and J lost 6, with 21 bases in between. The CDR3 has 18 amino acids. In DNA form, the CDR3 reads TGTGCCACCAGCAGAGATTTGGCGATATGGGGGGCGGGTCAGCCCCAGCATTTT. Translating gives CATSRDLAIWGAGQPQHF. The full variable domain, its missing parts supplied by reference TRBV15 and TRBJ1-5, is DAMVIQNPRYQVTQFGKPVTLSCSQTLNHNVMYWYQQKSSQAPKLLFHYYDKDFNNEADTPDNFQSRRPNTSFCFLDIRSPGLGDTAMYLCATSRDLAIWGAGQPQHFGDGTRLSIL.

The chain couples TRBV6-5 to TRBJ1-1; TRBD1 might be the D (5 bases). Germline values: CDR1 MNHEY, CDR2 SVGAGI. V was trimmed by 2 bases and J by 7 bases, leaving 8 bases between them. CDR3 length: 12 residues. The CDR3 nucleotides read TGTGCCAGCAGTTACCATCAGGGTGAAGCTTTCTTT. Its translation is CASSYHQGEAFF.

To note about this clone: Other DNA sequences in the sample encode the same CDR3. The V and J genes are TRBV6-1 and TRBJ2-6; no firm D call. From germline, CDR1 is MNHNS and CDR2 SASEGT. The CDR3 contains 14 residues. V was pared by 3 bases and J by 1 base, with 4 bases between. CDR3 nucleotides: TGTGCCAGCAGTGAGGGGTCTGGGGCCAACGTCCTGACTTTC. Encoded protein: CASSEGSGANVLTF.

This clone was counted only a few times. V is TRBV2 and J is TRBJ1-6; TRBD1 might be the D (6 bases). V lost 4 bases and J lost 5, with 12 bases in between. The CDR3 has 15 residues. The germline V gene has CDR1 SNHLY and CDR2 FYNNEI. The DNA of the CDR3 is TGTGCCAGCAGTGTCGGGGGGGCAGATAATTCACCCCTCCACTTT. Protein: CASSVGGADNSPLHF.

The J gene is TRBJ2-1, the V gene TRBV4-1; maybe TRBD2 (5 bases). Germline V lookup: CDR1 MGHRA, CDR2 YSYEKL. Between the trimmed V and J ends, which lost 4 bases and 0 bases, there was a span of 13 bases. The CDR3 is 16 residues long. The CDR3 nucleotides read TGCGCCAGCAGCCTCGGAGCGGCACTCTCCTACAATGAGCAGTTCTTC. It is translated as CASSLGAALSYNEQFF.